This T cell receptor beta chain comes out of a study of blood T cell repertoires in COVID-19. The wider study: Acute and convalescent COVID-19 specimens originated in the United States, Italy and Spain. Nucleic acid was either cDNA or gDNA, and it came from T cells, B-cell-depleted T cells, or PBMCs.

Original methodology: Amplification with reference gene primers provided the estimates of nucleated cell counts. Repertoires were generated with immunoSEQ multiplex PCR, while TCRdb's copy carries only in-frame clones and drops some. The V and J calls and clone size were taken over from that table, and D and trimming were inferred from the DNA. The data hold about 59,000 clones, with about 93% observed a single time. V lost 4 bases and J lost 7, with 19 bases in between. The CDR3 covers 16 residues. The germline CDR1 and CDR2 sequences are MNHNY and SVGAGI (reference sequence). The gene calls are TRBV6-6 and TRBJ1-4, with D hard to call. The TCR originated in a man aged 80 or over with acute or convalescent COVID-19. Sequencing used peripheral blood. CDR3: CASSLSEGRSLEKLFF. In DNA, the CDR3 is TGTGCCAGCAGTTTGTCTGAGGGAAGATCACTTGAAAAACTGTTTTTT.